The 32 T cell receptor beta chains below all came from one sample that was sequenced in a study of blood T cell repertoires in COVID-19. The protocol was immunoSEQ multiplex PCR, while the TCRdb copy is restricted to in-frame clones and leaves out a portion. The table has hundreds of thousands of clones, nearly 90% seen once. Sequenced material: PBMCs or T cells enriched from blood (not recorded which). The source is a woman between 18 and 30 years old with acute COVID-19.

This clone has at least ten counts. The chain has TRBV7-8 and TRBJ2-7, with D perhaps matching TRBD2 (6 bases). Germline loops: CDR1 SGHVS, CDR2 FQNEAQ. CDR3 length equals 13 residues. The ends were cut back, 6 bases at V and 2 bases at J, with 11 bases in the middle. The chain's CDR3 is CASSSGGTYEQYF. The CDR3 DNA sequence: TGTGCCAGCAGTTCCGGGGGAACCTACGAGCAGTACTTC.

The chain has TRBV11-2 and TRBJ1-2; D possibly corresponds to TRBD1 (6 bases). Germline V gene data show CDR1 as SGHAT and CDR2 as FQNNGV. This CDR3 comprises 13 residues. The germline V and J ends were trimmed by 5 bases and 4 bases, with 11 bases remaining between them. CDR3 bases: TGTGCCAGCAGCCCGGACAGTCTCTATGGCTACACCTTC. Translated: CASSPDSLYGYTF.

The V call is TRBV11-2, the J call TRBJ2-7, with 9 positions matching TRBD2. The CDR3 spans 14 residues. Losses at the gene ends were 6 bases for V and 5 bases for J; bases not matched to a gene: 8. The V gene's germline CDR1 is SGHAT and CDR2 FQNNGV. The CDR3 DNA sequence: TGTGCCAGCAGACGTCTAGCGGGATTCCACGAGCAGTACTTC. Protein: CASRRLAGFHEQYF.

The CDR3 DNA follows: TGTGCCAGCAGCGGGAGAGGGTACAATGAGCAGTTCTTC. This encodes CASSGRGYNEQFF. The chain couples TRBV5-6 to TRBJ2-1; D possibly corresponds to TRBD2 (5 bases). The CDR3 is 13 residues long. CDR1 and CDR2 (germline): SGHDT, YYEEEE. Trimming took off 4 bases at V and 4 bases at J, with 9 bases between the two ends.

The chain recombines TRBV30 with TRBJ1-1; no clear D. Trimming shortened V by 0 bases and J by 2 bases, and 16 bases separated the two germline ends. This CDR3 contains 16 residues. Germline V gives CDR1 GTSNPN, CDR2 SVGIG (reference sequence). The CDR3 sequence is CAWSVSTGRQNTEAFF. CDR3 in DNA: TGTGCCTGGAGTGTAAGTACCGGTCGACAAAACACTGAAGCTTTCTTT.

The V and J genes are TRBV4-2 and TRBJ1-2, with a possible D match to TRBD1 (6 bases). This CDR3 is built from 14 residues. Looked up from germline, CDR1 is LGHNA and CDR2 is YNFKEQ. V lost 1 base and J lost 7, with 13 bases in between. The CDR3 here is CASSQAAGASGYTF. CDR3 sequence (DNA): TGTGCCAGCAGCCAAGCCGCGGGGGCCAGTGGCTACACCTTC.

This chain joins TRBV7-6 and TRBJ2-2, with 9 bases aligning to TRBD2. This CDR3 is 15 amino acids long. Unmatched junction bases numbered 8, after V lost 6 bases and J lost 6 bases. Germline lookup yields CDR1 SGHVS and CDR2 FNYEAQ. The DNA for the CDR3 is TGTGCCAGCAGGCACCTTCGCGGGAGGGCCGGGGAGCTGTTTTTT. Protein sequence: CASRHLRGRAGELFF.

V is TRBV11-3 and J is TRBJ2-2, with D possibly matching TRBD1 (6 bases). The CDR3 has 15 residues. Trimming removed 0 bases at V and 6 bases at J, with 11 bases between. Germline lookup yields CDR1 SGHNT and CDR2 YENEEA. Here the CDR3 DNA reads TGTGCCAGCAGCTTAGAGACAGGACGGCCCGGGGAGCTGTTTTTT. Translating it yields CASSLETGRPGELFF.

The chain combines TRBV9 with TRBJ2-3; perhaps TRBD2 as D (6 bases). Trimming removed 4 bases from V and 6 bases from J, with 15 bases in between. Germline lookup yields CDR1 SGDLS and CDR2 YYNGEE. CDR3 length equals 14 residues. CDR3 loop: CASSPQDGGDTQYF. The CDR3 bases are TGTGCCAGCAGCCCCCAAGACGGGGGTGATACGCAGTATTTT.

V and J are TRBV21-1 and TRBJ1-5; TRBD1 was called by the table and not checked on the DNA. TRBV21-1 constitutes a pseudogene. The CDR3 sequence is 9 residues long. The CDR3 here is CASSNSQHF. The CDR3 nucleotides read TGTGCCAGCAGCAATTCACAGCATTTT.

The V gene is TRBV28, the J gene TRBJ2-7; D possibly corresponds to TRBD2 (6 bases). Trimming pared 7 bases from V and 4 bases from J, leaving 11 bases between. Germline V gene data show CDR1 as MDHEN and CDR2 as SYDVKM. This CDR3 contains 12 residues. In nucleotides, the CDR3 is TGTGCCAGCAAAGAGGGGAGGTACGAGCAGTACTTC. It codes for CASKEGRYEQYF.

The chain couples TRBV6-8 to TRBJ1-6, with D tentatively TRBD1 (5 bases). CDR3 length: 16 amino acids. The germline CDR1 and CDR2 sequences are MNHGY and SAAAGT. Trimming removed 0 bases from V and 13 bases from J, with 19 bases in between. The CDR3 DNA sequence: TGTGCCAGCAGTTACTCGATACGGCAGGGAAGTGGCCCCCTCCACTTT. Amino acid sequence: CASSYSIRQGSGPLHF.

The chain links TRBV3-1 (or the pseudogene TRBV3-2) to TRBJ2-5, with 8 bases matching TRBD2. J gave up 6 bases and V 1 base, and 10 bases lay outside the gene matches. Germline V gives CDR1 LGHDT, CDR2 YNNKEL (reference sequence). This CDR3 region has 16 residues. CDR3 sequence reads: CASSQGGLGFSKTQYF. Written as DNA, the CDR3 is TGTGCCAGCAGCCAAGGGGGACTAGGGTTTTCGAAGACCCAGTACTTC.

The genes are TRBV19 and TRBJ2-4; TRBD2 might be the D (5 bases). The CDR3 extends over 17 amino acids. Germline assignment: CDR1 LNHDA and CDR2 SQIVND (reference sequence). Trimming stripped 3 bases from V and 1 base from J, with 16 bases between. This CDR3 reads CASSIRVSSGAKNIQYF. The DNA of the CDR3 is TGTGCCAGTAGTATTAGGGTGTCCTCGGGGGCCAAAAACATTCAGTACTTC. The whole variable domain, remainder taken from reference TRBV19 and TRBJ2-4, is DGGITQSPKYLFRKEGQNVTLSCEQNLNHDAMYWYRQDPGQGLRLIYYSQIVNDFQKGDIAEGYSVSREKKESFPLTVTSAQKNPTAFYLCASSIRVSSGAKNIQYFGAGTRLSVL.

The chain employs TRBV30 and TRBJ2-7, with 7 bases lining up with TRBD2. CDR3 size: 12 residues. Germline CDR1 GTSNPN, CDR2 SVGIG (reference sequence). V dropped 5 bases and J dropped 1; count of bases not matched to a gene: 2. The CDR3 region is CAWSGGSYEQYF. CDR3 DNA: TGTGCCTGGTCCGGGGGGTCCTACGAGCAGTACTTC.

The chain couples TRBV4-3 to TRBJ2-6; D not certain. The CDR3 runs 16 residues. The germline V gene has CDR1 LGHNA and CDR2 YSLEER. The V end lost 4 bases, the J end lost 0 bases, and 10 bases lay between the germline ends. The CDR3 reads CASSLRLLSGANVLTF. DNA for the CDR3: TGCGCCAGCAGCCTGAGACTGCTCTCTGGGGCCAACGTCCTGACTTTC.

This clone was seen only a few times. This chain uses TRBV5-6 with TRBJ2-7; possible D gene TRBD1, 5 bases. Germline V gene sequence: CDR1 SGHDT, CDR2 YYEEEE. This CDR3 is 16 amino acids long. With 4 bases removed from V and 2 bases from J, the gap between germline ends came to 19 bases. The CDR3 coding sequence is TGTGCCAGCAGCCCAGCCGTGAGACAGATAACCTACGAGCAGTACTTC. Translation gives CASSPAVRQITYEQYF.

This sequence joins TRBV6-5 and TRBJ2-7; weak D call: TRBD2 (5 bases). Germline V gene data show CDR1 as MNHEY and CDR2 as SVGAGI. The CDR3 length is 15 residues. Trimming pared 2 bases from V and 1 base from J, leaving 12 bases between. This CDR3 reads CASSYLRPGSYEQYF. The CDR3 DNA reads TGTGCCAGCAGTTACCTTCGACCGGGATCCTACGAGCAGTACTTC.

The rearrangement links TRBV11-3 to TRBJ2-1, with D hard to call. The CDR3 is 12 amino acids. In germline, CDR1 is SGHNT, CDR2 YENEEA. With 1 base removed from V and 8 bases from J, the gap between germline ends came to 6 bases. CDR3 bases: TGTGCCAGCAGCTTAGGCCGGTATGAGCAGTTCTTC. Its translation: CASSLGRYEQFF.

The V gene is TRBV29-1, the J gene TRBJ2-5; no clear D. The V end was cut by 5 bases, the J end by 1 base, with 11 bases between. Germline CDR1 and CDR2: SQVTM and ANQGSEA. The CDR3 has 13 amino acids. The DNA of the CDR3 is TGCAGCGTTATTACAGCCACCCAAGAGACCCAGTACTTC. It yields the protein CSVITATQETQYF.

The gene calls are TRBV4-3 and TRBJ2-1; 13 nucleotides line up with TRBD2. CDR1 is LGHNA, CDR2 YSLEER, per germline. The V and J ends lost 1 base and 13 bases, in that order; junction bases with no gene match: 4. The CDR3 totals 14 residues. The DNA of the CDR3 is TGCGCCAGCAGCCAAGGAACTAGCGGGAGGGATCAGTTCTTC. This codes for CASSQGTSGRDQFF.

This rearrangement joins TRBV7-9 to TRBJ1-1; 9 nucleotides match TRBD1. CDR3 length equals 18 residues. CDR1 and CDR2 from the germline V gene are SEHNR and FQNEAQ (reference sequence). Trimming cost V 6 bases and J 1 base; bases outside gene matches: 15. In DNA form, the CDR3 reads TGTGCCAGCAGTTTCCCCCGGACAGGGGTCGGTAAGAACACTGAAGCTTTCTTT. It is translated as CASSFPRTGVGKNTEAFF.

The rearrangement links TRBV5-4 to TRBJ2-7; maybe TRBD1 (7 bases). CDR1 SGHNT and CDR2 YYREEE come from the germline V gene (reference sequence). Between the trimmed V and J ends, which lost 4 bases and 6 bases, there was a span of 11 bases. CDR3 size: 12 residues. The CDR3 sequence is CASSAGQREQYF. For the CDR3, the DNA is TGTGCCAGCAGCGCGGGACAGCGCGAGCAGTACTTC. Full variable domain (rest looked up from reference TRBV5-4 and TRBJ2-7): ETGVTQSPTHLIKTRGQQVTLRCSSQSGHNTVSWYQQALGQGPQFIFQYYREEENGRGNFPPRFSGLQFPNYSSELNVNALELDDSALYLCASSAGQREQYFGPGTRLTVT.

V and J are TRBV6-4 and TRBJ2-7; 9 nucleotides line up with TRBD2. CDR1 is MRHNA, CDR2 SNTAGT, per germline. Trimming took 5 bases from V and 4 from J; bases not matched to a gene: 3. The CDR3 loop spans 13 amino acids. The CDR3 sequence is CASSLAGGYEQYF. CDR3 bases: TGTGCCAGCAGTCTGGCGGGAGGGTACGAGCAGTACTTC.

The CDR3 DNA follows: TGCGCCAGCAGGCAATCCGGGACTAGCGAAGAGCAGTTCTTC. Its translation: CASRQSGTSEEQFF. This chain connects TRBV10-1 to TRBJ2-1, with 10 bases aligning to TRBD2. This CDR3 has 14 amino acids. After removal of 6 bases from V and 10 bases from J, the junction contained 9 bases not matched to a gene. Germline values: CDR1 WNHNN, CDR2 SYGVQD (reference sequence).

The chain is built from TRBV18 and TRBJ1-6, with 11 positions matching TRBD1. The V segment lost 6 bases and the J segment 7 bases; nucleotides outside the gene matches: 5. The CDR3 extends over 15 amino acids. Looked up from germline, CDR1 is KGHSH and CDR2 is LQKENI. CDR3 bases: TGTGCCAGCTCGCACCGGGACAGGGGGAATTCACCCCTCCACTTT. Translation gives CASSHRDRGNSPLHF.

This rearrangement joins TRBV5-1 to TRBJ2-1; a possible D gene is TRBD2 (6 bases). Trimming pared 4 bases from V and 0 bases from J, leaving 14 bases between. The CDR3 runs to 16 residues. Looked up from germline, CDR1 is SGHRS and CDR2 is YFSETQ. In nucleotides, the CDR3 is TGCGCCAGCAGCCCCCATAGCGGTATCTCCTACAATGAGCAGTTCTTC. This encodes CASSPHSGISYNEQFF.

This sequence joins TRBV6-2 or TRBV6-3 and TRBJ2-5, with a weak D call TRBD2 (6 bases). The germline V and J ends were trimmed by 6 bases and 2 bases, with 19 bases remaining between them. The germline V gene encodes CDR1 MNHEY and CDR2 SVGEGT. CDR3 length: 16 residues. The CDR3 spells CASSKGTAVLQETQYF. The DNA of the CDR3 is TGTGCCAGCAGCAAAGGGACTGCCGTACTTCAAGAGACCCAGTACTTC.

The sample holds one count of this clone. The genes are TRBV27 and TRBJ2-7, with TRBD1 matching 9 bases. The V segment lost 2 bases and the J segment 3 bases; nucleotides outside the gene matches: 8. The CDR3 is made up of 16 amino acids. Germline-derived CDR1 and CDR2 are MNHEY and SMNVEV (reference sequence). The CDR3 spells CASSLRRGTGSYEQYF. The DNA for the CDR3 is TGTGCCAGCAGTTTACGAAGAGGGACAGGGAGCTACGAGCAGTACTTC.

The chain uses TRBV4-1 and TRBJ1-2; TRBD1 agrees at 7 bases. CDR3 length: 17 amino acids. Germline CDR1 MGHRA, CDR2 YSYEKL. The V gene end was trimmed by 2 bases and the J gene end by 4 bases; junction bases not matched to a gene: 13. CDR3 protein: CASSQQMGTARSYGYTF. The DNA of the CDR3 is TGCGCCAGCAGCCAACAAATGGGGACAGCTAGAAGCTATGGCTACACCTTC.

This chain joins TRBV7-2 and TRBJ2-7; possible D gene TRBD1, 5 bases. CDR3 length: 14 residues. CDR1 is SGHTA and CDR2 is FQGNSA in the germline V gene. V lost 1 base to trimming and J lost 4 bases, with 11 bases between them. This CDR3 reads CASSLGGFRYEQYF. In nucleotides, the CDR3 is TGTGCCAGCAGCTTAGGGGGCTTCCGGTACGAGCAGTACTTC.

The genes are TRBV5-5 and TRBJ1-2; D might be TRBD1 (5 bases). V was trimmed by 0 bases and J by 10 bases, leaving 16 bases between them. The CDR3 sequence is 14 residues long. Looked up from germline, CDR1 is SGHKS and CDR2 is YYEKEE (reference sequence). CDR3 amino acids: CASSLEKGRRDYTF. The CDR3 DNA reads TGTGCCAGCAGCTTGGAAAAGGGGCGTAGGGACTACACCTTC.